This T cell receptor (beta chain) was identified in a study of blood T cell repertoires in COVID-19. Study overall: Samples representing acute and convalescent COVID-19 were sourced from the United States, Italy and Spain. In each case, the material was cDNA or gDNA derived from T cells, B-cell-depleted T cells, or PBMCs.

Looked up from germline, CDR1 is SNHLY and CDR2 is FYNNEI. Trimming took 6 bases from V and 8 from J, leaving 19 bases between them. The CDR3 runs 14 residues. How the authors handled the data: Nucleated cell counts were estimated from reference gene primer amplification. Method: immunoSEQ multiplex PCR; TCRdb's copy keeps in-frame clones and lacks some. D and trimming come from the DNA, and the V and J calls and clone size come from that table. The sample shows approximately 60,000 clones, 70% to 90% of them seen only once. Sequencing was carried out using peripheral blood. The TCR originated in a man older than 75 with acute or convalescent COVID-19. The chain employs TRBV2 and TRBJ1-2; D not resolved. The CDR3 nucleotides read TGTGCCAGCAGGGGAACGAGGGCCAAAGGGGGCTACACCTTC. The encoded protein is CASRGTRAKGGYTF.